This T cell receptor (beta chain) was recovered during a study of shared clonotypes between healthy human individuals. At the level of the study: The cohort had two women and a few men, ages 18 to 49.

Free of recent acute infections or vaccinations, the donors were healthy HIV-negative adults. With CCR7-negative CD45RA+ TemRA cells, CD45RO+ cells were combined in CD8 memory. In replicate PCRs of sorted subsets, approximately 190 ng DNA, approximately 30,000 T cell genomes, was used. The assay was immunoSEQ multiplex PCR, and TCRdb's table has in-frame clones only and misses some. The sample has about 380,000 clones; about 96% are singletons. V dropped 4 bases and J dropped 4; count of bases not matched to a gene: 9. This CDR3 has 18 residues. Germline lookup yields CDR1 SEHNR and CDR2 FQNEAQ (reference sequence).

This sequence was found in a man aged 25 to 40 in good health. The chain joins TRBV7-9 to TRBJ2-1; 14 bases align to TRBD2. Input material: memory CD8+ T cells sorted from blood. Subset noted: CD45RO+ cells pooled with CCR7-negative TemRA cells. The DNA of the CDR3 is TGTGCCAGCAGCTCTTCGGGACTAGCGGGAGCTTTATACAATGAGCAGTTCTTC. Translation gives CASSSSGLAGALYNEQFF.